This T cell receptor beta chain was identified in a study of cytomegalovirus exposure and HLA in healthy donors. With 60 Vbeta and 13 Jbeta primers, the PCR was carried out. This table comes from immunoSEQ multiplex PCR, and its TCRdb copy is limited to in-frame clones, with some not included. Among 50,000 to 65,000 clones, around 75% were seen once, and the ten largest hold roughly 50%. Notes on this clone: Its antigen remains unknown.

Study results and limitations: For cytomegalovirus status, the classifier reportedly gave diagnoses with high specificity and sensitivity. In vitro data verified a few CMV-associated chains as specific for CMV antigens.

V shed 3 bases, J shed 0 bases, and the junction held 15 bases outside the gene matches. In germline, CDR1 is SGDLS, CDR2 YYNGEE. This CDR3 comprises 19 residues. The clonotype comes from a man in his forties or fifties in good health and CMV-seropositive. Sequencing was carried out using PBMCs. The V call is TRBV9, the J call TRBJ2-3; TRBD2 agrees at 8 bases. CDR3 sequence: CASSARGAGGFTSTDTQYF. CDR3 nucleotides: TGTGCCAGCAGCGCACGGGGGGCGGGGGGTTTTACTAGCACAGATACGCAGTATTTT. Using reference TRBV9 and TRBJ2-3 for the parts outside the CDR3, the full variable domain is DSGVTQTPKHLITATGQRVTLRCSPRSGDLSVYWYQQSLDQGLQFLIQYYNGEERAKGNILERFSAQQFPDLHSELNLSSLELGDSALYFCASSARGAGGFTSTDTQYFGPGTRLTVL.